The 25 T cell receptor beta chains given below trace back to one sample, sequenced in a study of T cell responses to AZD1222 COVID-19 vaccine. The protocol was immunoSEQ multiplex PCR, while the TCRdb copy is restricted to in-frame clones and leaves out a portion. Among more than 95,000 clones listed, 85% to 95% were seen once. Source: peripheral blood, taken on day 0 of AZD1222 vaccination. Receptors were obtained from an adult in good health.

This CDR3 is CASSSLWRDTGELFF. CDR3 in DNA: TGTGCCAGCAGTAGCCTATGGCGAGATACCGGGGAGCTGTTTTTT. The chain carries TRBV2 and TRBJ2-2; D unclear. The germline CDR1 and CDR2 sequences are SNHLY and FYNNEI. The CDR3 runs to 15 residues. The V end was cut by 5 bases, the J end by 5 bases, with 15 bases between.

This chain joins TRBV2 and TRBJ1-1; the D is unclear. V lost 7 bases to trimming and J lost 6 bases, with 12 bases between them. Germline V gene sequence: CDR1 SNHLY, CDR2 FYNNEI. This CDR3 is built from 12 residues. In nucleotides, the CDR3 is TGTGCCAGCAACTATGACGGACCTGAAGCTTTCTTT. Its translation: CASNYDGPEAFF.

The rearrangement links TRBV21-1 to TRBJ2-7; the table's D call TRBD2 went unverified against the DNA. TRBV21-1 counts as a pseudogene. This CDR3 region has 14 residues. The chain's CDR3 is CASSMKRVSYEQYF. CDR3 bases: TGTGCCAGCAGCATGAAGCGGGTTTCCTACGAGCAGTACTTC.

J is TRBJ2-1 and V is TRBV10-1; D is possibly TRBD1 (5 bases). Germline V gene data show CDR1 as WNHNN and CDR2 as SYGVQD (reference sequence). Trimming left V 4 bases short and J 2 bases short, with 15 bases between. The CDR3 contains 16 residues. The chain's CDR3 is CASSVGPGVPYNEQFF. CDR3 bases: TGCGCCAGCAGTGTGGGGCCGGGCGTCCCCTACAATGAGCAGTTCTTC.

The chain couples TRBV7-2 to TRBJ2-1, with D perhaps matching TRBD1 or TRBD2 (5 bases each). Looked up from germline, CDR1 is SGHTA and CDR2 is FQGNSA. This CDR3 is 15 amino acids long. The V and J ends lost 7 bases and 5 bases respectively, with 18 bases between them. The CDR3 region is CASTLQVALDNEQFF. In DNA, the CDR3 is TGTGCCAGCACCCTACAGGTAGCGCTGGACAATGAGCAGTTCTTC.

V is TRBV7-6 and J is TRBJ2-3; TRBD1 matches at 7 bases. Germline CDR1 is SGHVS and CDR2 is FNYEAQ. This CDR3 comprises 16 residues. V lost 1 base to trimming and J lost 3 bases; unmatched junction nucleotides: 7. CDR3 amino acids: CASSLDRGSMTDTQYF. The CDR3 DNA reads as TGTGCCAGCAGCTTAGACAGGGGATCTATGACAGATACGCAGTATTTT.

V is TRBV6-5 and J is TRBJ2-7; D possibly corresponds to TRBD1 (6 bases). V lost 2 bases and J 0 bases, leaving 14 bases between the germline ends. Germline V lookup: CDR1 MNHEY, CDR2 SVGAGI. This CDR3 spans 16 amino acids. The CDR3 is CASSYMEQGYSYEQYF. DNA for the CDR3: TGTGCCAGCAGTTACATGGAACAGGGCTACTCCTACGAGCAGTACTTC.

The chain combines TRBV2 with TRBJ1-5; TRBD1 might be the D (6 bases). The germline V gene has CDR1 SNHLY and CDR2 FYNNEI. V was cut by 3 bases and J by 4 bases, with 16 bases left in between. This CDR3 spans 16 amino acids. The CDR3 region is CASSEYKGGGNQPQHF. In DNA form, the CDR3 reads TGTGCCAGCAGTGAGTATAAGGGGGGAGGAAATCAGCCCCAGCATTTT.

The J gene is TRBJ2-1, the V gene TRBV28, with 14 positions matching TRBD2. With V trimmed by 6 bases and J by 9 bases, 16 bases remained unmatched. Germline values: CDR1 MDHEN, CDR2 SYDVKM. This CDR3 spans 18 amino acids. The CDR3 spells CASRNTGTSGSWDSEQFF. In DNA, the CDR3 is TGTGCCAGCAGAAATACCGGGACTAGCGGGAGTTGGGACAGTGAGCAGTTCTTC.

The chain couples TRBV2 to TRBJ1-2; D gene unclear. The CDR3 has 9 residues. V was clipped by 10 bases and J by 8 bases, with 8 bases between them. Germline loops: CDR1 SNHLY, CDR2 FYNNEI. As DNA, the CDR3 is TGTGCCAAGGCGGGCGGCTACACCTTC. Encoded protein: CAKAGGYTF. Based on the CDR3 plus reference TRBV2 and TRBJ1-2, the full variable domain is EPEVTQTPSHQVTQMGQEVILRCVPISNHLYFYWYRQILGQKVEFLVSFYNNEISEKSEIFDDQFSVERPDGSNFTLKIRSTKLEDSAMYFCAKAGGYTFGSGTRLTVV.

This chain connects TRBV7-6 to TRBJ2-3, with D possibly matching TRBD2 (6 bases). The CDR3 sequence is 14 residues long. V was trimmed by 4 bases and J by 2 bases, leaving 10 bases between them. From germline, CDR1 is SGHVS and CDR2 FNYEAQ. In nucleotides, the CDR3 is TGTGCCAGCAGCTCGGGACTTTTCACAGATACGCAGTATTTT. Translated: CASSSGLFTDTQYF.

This chain links TRBV2 with TRBJ2-3, with TRBD2 matching 12 bases. Germline CDR1 and CDR2: SNHLY and FYNNEI. With V trimmed by 10 bases and J by 3 bases, 11 bases remained unmatched. The CDR3 totals 16 residues. DNA of the CDR3: TGTGCCACAACCGGACTAGCGGGATTTATGACAGATACGCAGTATTTT. Translating it yields CATTGLAGFMTDTQYF.

The genes are TRBV6-6 and TRBJ1-4, with a weak D call TRBD1 (5 bases). Germline loops: CDR1 MNHNY, CDR2 SVGAGI (reference sequence). V was clipped by 7 bases and J by 8 bases, with 20 bases between them. This CDR3 spans 15 amino acids. The CDR3: CASNGTPLFPEKLFF. The CDR3 bases are TGTGCCAGCAACGGGACTCCCTTATTTCCCGAAAAACTGTTTTTT.

This clone was found once. The V and J genes are TRBV7-9 and TRBJ2-7; 7 bases match TRBD2. CDR3 length: 13 amino acids. V gave up 4 bases and J gave up 6 bases; unmatched junction bases: 6. CDR1 is SEHNR and CDR2 is FQNEAQ in the germline V gene (reference sequence). The CDR3 reads CASSSDGGSEQYF. CDR3 coding DNA: TGTGCCAGCAGCTCCGACGGGGGGTCCGAGCAGTACTTC.

The gene calls are TRBV28 and TRBJ1-2, with a weak D call TRBD1 (6 bases). V lost 7 bases, J lost 2 bases, and 14 bases lay in between. The CDR3 spans 14 residues. Germline V CDR1 and CDR2: MDHEN, SYDVKM. The CDR3 nucleotides read TGTGCCAGCAAACCGGGGGGGCAGAACTATGGCTACACCTTC. This gives the protein CASKPGGQNYGYTF.

The chain employs TRBV12-3 or TRBV12-4 and TRBJ1-1; no reliable D call. Trimming removed 5 bases from V and 3 bases from J, with 10 bases in between. The CDR3 totals 13 residues. This chain's CDR3 is CASSHQGYTEAFF. The CDR3 nucleotides read TGTGCCAGCAGTCATCAAGGGTACACTGAAGCTTTCTTT.

The chain links TRBV19 to TRBJ1-2; no reliable D call. From germline, CDR1 is LNHDA and CDR2 SQIVND (reference sequence). V dropped 5 bases and J dropped 8 bases, with 9 bases sitting between them. CDR3 length equals 11 residues. CDR3 coding DNA: TGTGCCAGTAGTGTCAGCGGGGGCTACACCTTC. Translated, it gives CASSVSGGYTF.

The chain combines TRBV7-8 with TRBJ1-1; no clear D. The germline V gene has CDR1 SGHVS and CDR2 FQNEAQ. There are 12 residues in the CDR3. Deletions cut 5 bases from V and 1 base from J, with 5 bases between. This chain's CDR3 is CASSPENTEAFF. In DNA form, the CDR3 reads TGTGCCAGCAGCCCCGAGAACACTGAAGCTTTCTTT.

As for this clone: A junction end diverges from the germline sequence, so it may reflect a read error. This chain joins TRBV29-1 and TRBJ2-7; a weak D match, TRBD1 (6 bases). The CDR3 spans 13 residues. From germline, CDR1 is SQVTM and CDR2 ANQGSEA. The CDR3 region has the DNA TGCAGCGTCGAAGAAGGACAGACCTACGAGCAGTACTTC. Its translation: CSVEEGQTYEQYF.

The chain recombines TRBV27 with TRBJ2-2; D is unresolved. The germline gives CDR1 MNHEY, CDR2 SMNVEV (reference sequence). This CDR3 is 15 amino acids long. V lost 8 bases to trimming and J lost 2 bases, with 15 bases between them. The CDR3 here is CASVILGLNTGELFF. Here the CDR3 DNA reads TGTGCCAGCGTAATCCTCGGGCTTAACACCGGGGAGCTGTTTTTT.

The J gene is TRBJ2-1, the V gene TRBV6-2 or TRBV6-3; possibly TRBD2 for D (6 bases). This CDR3 spans 19 amino acids. Trimming removed 2 bases from V and 0 bases from J, with 20 bases in between. The V gene's germline CDR1 is MNHEY and CDR2 SVGEGT. Here the CDR3 DNA reads TGTGCCAGCAGTTACCCCCAGGAGGGGAGGATCAGCTCCTACAATGAGCAGTTCTTC. This sequence encodes CASSYPQEGRISSYNEQFF.

This clone was detected only once. The chain employs TRBV6-5 and TRBJ1-2; D might be TRBD1 (5 bases). Deletions cut 0 bases from V and 6 bases from J, with 11 bases between. The CDR3 length is 14 residues. Germline V gives CDR1 MNHEY, CDR2 SVGAGI. CDR3 bases: TGTGCCAGCAGTTACTCGGCAGGGCAGGATGGCTACACCTTC. Its protein is CASSYSAGQDGYTF.

The J gene is TRBJ1-5, the V gene TRBV28, with 10 bases fitting TRBD1. Germline CDR1 MDHEN, CDR2 SYDVKM. The CDR3 length is 16 residues. V dropped 6 bases and J dropped 0; count of bases not matched to a gene: 5. DNA of the CDR3: TGTGCCAGCAGCACTCGACAGGGGGCTAGCAATCAGCCCCAGCATTTT. This encodes CASSTRQGASNQPQHF.

The V call is TRBV28, the J call TRBJ1-4; D is possibly TRBD1 (5 bases). The germline V gene encodes CDR1 MDHEN and CDR2 SYDVKM. Trimming left V 1 base short and J 9 bases short, with 9 bases between. The CDR3 has 13 amino acids. This CDR3 reads CASSLLGEKKLFF. CDR3 nucleotide sequence: TGTGCCAGCAGTTTATTAGGGGAGAAAAAACTGTTTTTT. The full variable domain, rest sourced from reference TRBV28 and TRBJ1-4, is DVKVTQSSRYLVKRTGEKVFLECVQDMDHENMFWYRQDPGLGLRLIYFSYDVKMKEKGDIPEGYSVSREKKERFSLILESASTNQTSMYLCASSLLGEKKLFFGSGTQLSVL.

V gene TRBV11-2 combines with J gene TRBJ2-1; D may correspond to TRBD1 or TRBD2 (5 bases each). The CDR3 is 14 residues long. Germline V lookup: CDR1 SGHAT, CDR2 FQNNGV. V was trimmed by 5 bases and J by 2 bases, leaving 10 bases between them. CDR3 sequence (DNA): TGTGCCAGCAGCCGGGACGAGCCCTACAATGAGCAGTTCTTC. Translated: CASSRDEPYNEQFF.